These 11 T cell receptor beta chains came from one sample sequenced in a study of T-cell memory formation after mild COVID-19. From the 5' RACE reads, TCRdb called clonotypes with MiXCR, one entry per CDR3 protein. The profile shows around 140,000 distinct CDR3 sequences, 6% to 7% of them singletons. Sequencing was done on a sample of PBMCs or a T cell subset sorted from them (not recorded which). The source is an adult woman who had mild COVID-19 (a few samples of this study predate the infection). Cell type and time point are not known.

This clonotype came up many times. This chain links TRBV7-9 with TRBJ1-2; no firm D call. The germline V gene encodes CDR1 SEHNR and CDR2 FQNEAQ (reference sequence). V lost 3 bases and J lost 5, with 10 bases in between. The CDR3 covers 13 residues. CDR3 sequence (DNA): TGTGCCAGCAGCTTGAAAGTTTGGTATGGCTACACCTTC. Translation: CASSLKVWYGYTF.

This chain uses TRBV11-3 with TRBJ1-1, with TRBD1 as a possible D gene (6 bases). Germline V gene sequence: CDR1 SGHNT, CDR2 YENEEA. Trimming removed 0 bases at V and 1 base at J, with 12 bases between. The CDR3 totals 16 residues. CDR3 protein: CASSLDRGAANTEAFF. As DNA, the CDR3 is TGTGCCAGCAGCTTAGATAGGGGGGCCGCGAACACTGAAGCTTTCTTT.

In its sample, this clonotype was seen many times. The rearrangement uses TRBV5-1 and TRBJ2-5; 8 positions match TRBD1. V shed 4 bases and J 5 bases; nucleotides not matched to a gene: 4. The CDR3 loop spans 13 amino acids. Germline lookup yields CDR1 SGHRS and CDR2 YFSETQ. The CDR3 bases are TGCGCCAGCAGCCGGACAGGGAGGGAGACCCAGTACTTC. Its protein product is CASSRTGRETQYF.

In its sample, this clonotype was seen many times. V is TRBV25-1 and J is TRBJ1-3; D gene unclear. Trimming cost V 1 base and J 0 bases, with 13 bases left between them. This CDR3 region has 17 residues. Germline loops: CDR1 MGHDK, CDR2 SYGVNS. CDR3 coding DNA: TGTGCCAGCAGTGAATTCCAAGGTTTACACTCTGGAAACACCATATATTTT. Amino acid sequence: CASSEFQGLHSGNTIYF. Full variable domain (outside the CDR3, taken from reference TRBV25-1 and TRBJ1-3): EADIYQTPRYLVIGTGKKITLECSQTMGHDKMYWYQQDPGMELHLIHYSYGVNSTEKGDLSSESTVSRIRTEHFPLTLESARPSHTSQYLCASSEFQGLHSGNTIYFGEGSWLTVV.

This clonotype was recorded many times. The rearrangement uses TRBV6-2 or TRBV6-3 and TRBJ2-6; no clear D. CDR3 length: 16 residues. Germline-derived CDR1 and CDR2 are MNHEY and SVGEGT. V dropped 5 bases and J dropped 0 bases, with 11 bases sitting between them. CDR3 coding DNA: TGTGCCAGCAGTCGACCCCCTTCCTCTGGGGCCAACGTCCTGACTTTC. It codes for CASSRPPSSGANVLTF.

This clonotype turned up a few times. The chain combines TRBV20-1 with TRBJ2-7; TRBD2 matches at 12 bases. The CDR3 sequence is 14 residues long. Losses at the gene ends were 1 base for V and 7 bases for J; bases not matched to a gene: 5. Germline CDR1 DFQATT, CDR2 SNEGSKA (reference sequence). CDR3 bases: TGCAGTGCTAGAGTGGCCGGGACTAGCGGGGAGCAGTACTTC. It yields the protein CSARVAGTSGEQYF.

This clonotype was found many times. The chain employs TRBV3-1 and TRBJ1-5, with TRBD1 as a possible D gene (6 bases). The CDR3 runs 12 residues. Germline V gives CDR1 LGHDT, CDR2 YNNKEL (reference sequence). V lost 6 bases and J 8 bases, leaving 11 bases between the germline ends. The CDR3 sequence is CASRSGEEPQHF. CDR3 DNA sequence: TGTGCCAGCAGATCAGGGGAGGAGCCCCAGCATTTT.

This clonotype was counted ten times or more. CDR3 coding DNA: TGCGCCAGCAGCCTGGGTCTGGCGGGGGCAAGAGGAGATACGCAGTATTTT. The encoded protein is CASSLGLAGARGDTQYF. The gene calls are TRBV5-1 and TRBJ2-3; maybe TRBD2 (7 bases). Trimming left V 4 bases short and J 5 bases short, with 23 bases between. From germline, CDR1 is SGHRS and CDR2 YFSETQ. The CDR3 runs to 17 residues.

This clonotype has more than one count but fewer than ten. The chain uses TRBV2 and TRBJ1-4, with D perhaps TRBD1 (5 bases). The CDR3 extends over 15 amino acids. Trimming shortened V by 6 bases and J by 8 bases, and 19 bases separated the two germline ends. Germline V gene sequence: CDR1 SNHLY, CDR2 FYNNEI. This CDR3 is CASRLQAVEREKLFF. The CDR3 nucleotides read TGTGCCAGCAGGTTACAGGCCGTGGAAAGGGAAAAACTGTTTTTT. The variable domain in full, with the rest retrieved from reference TRBV2 and TRBJ1-4, is EPEVTQTPSHQVTQMGQEVILRCVPISNHLYFYWYRQILGQKVEFLVSFYNNEISEKSEIFDDQFSVERPDGSNFTLKIRSTKLEDSAMYFCASRLQAVEREKLFFGSGTQLSVL.

This clonotype has only a few counts. The chain recombines TRBV27 with TRBJ1-5; perhaps TRBD1 as D (5 bases). V lost 5 bases, J lost 9 bases, and 17 bases lay in between. This CDR3 region has 14 residues. The germline V gene has CDR1 MNHEY and CDR2 SMNVEV (reference sequence). The CDR3 DNA is TGTGCCAGCAGTCAAAGACAGACTAAGGCGCCCCAGCATTTT. Residues: CASSQRQTKAPQHF.

CDR3 coding DNA: TGTGCCAGCAGCCAAGAATCCCCCCTCCACTTT. It yields the protein CASSQESPLHF. The chain links TRBV3-1 to TRBJ1-6; D unclear. The germline V gene encodes CDR1 LGHDT and CDR2 YNNKEL (reference sequence). Trimming shortened V by 0 bases and J by 13 bases, and 4 bases separated the two germline ends. The CDR3 covers 11 residues.